The 18 T cell receptor beta chains below were found in one sample sequenced in a study of T cells in Graves' hyperthyroidism and ophthalmopathy. Authors of the study amplified TCR beta CDR3 regions from RNA transcripts. Researchers ran a first-round RT-PCR on the TCR CDR3 using the HTBI primer set. TCRdb analysed the multiplex PCR reads with MiXCR anew, one entry per CDR3 protein. The repertoire consists of hundreds of thousands of distinct CDR3 sequences, with just under 20% occurring once and the leading ten covering over 45%. The sequenced sample was blood. The receptors shown here come from a man in his forties with Graves' ophthalmopathy.

The sample holds a few counts of this clonotype. J is TRBJ2-5 and V is TRBV20-1, with D possibly called TRBD1 or TRBD2 (5 bases each). Germline V gene sequence: CDR1 DFQATT, CDR2 SNEGSKA (reference sequence). Trimming pared 6 bases from V and 1 base from J, leaving 15 bases between. CDR3 length: 14 residues. This chain's CDR3 is CSAGTGNRQETQYF. CDR3 sequence (DNA): TGCAGTGCAGGGACGGGTAACCGCCAAGAGACCCAGTACTTC.

This clonotype has a count of ten or more. V usage is TRBV2 and J usage is TRBJ2-5, with D unresolved. The CDR3 has 14 residues. Germline-derived CDR1 and CDR2 are SNHLY and FYNNEI. V was trimmed by 4 bases and J by 2 bases, leaving 11 bases between them. Here the CDR3 reads CASSVDVRQETQYF. The DNA of the CDR3 is TGTGCCAGCAGTGTGGACGTAAGACAAGAGACCCAGTACTTC.

This clonotype was observed many times. This chain joins TRBV7-2 and TRBJ1-2; TRBD1 matches 9 bases. This CDR3 comprises 15 residues. Losses at the gene ends were 5 bases for V and 5 bases for J; bases not matched to a gene: 9. The germline V gene has CDR1 SGHTA and CDR2 FQGNSA. The CDR3 is CASSPGTGRYYGYTF. CDR3 DNA sequence: TGTGCCAGCAGCCCCGGGACAGGGAGATATTATGGCTACACCTTC.

This clonotype was counted at least ten times. The gene calls are TRBV7-2 and TRBJ2-7, with D perhaps TRBD1 (5 bases). Trimming removed 1 base at V and 5 bases at J, with 18 bases between. The CDR3 is made up of 16 amino acids. Germline loops: CDR1 SGHTA, CDR2 FQGNSA. The CDR3 DNA sequence: TGTGCCAGCAGCTTAGGGCCAGACAGACCCGGCCACGAGCAGTACTTC. Its protein is CASSLGPDRPGHEQYF.

In its sample, this clonotype was seen a few times. This sequence joins TRBV7-9 and TRBJ2-7, with TRBD2 matching over 7 bases. V was clipped by 5 bases and J by 7 bases; unmatched bases: 8. CDR1 is SEHNR, CDR2 FQNEAQ, per germline (reference sequence). The CDR3 length is 13 residues. The chain's CDR3 is CASSPLATGEQYF. The CDR3 DNA follows: TGTGCCAGCAGCCCACTAGCGACCGGGGAGCAGTACTTC.

This clonotype was recorded at least ten times. V is TRBV7-2 and J is TRBJ2-5; no definite D call. Trimming shortened V by 8 bases and J by 0 bases, and 10 bases separated the two germline ends. The CDR3 has 13 amino acids. CDR1 is SGHTA, CDR2 FQGNSA, per germline. CDR3 residues: CASSLPNQETQYF. The CDR3, as DNA: TGTGCCAGCTCACTACCGAACCAAGAGACCCAGTACTTC.

This clonotype was counted a few times. The chain joins TRBV6-1 to TRBJ2-3; 11 bases fit TRBD2. The junction had 9 bases not matched to a gene; V was cut back by 1 base and J by 3 bases. Germline V gene lookup returns CDR1 MNHNS and CDR2 SASEGT. This CDR3 region has 18 residues. The DNA of the CDR3 is TGTGCCAGCAGTGAAGAATTAGCGGGAGGGCCGGGGACAGATACGCAGTATTTT. Translating it yields CASSEELAGGPGTDTQYF.

Only a few counts were recorded for this clonotype. This sequence joins TRBV12-3 or TRBV12-4 and TRBJ2-1; possibly TRBD2 for D (6 bases). The CDR3 has 12 amino acids. Trimming took off 2 bases at V and 12 bases at J, with 11 bases between the two ends. CDR3 region: CASSLSWGGQFF. CDR3 DNA sequence: TGTGCCAGCAGTTTAAGTTGGGGAGGGCAGTTCTTC.

This clonotype was found many times. V gene TRBV6-1 combines with J gene TRBJ1-3; tentative D call: TRBD1 (5 bases). This CDR3 has 15 amino acids. The V gene's germline CDR1 is MNHNS and CDR2 SASEGT. Trimming removed 2 bases at V and 3 bases at J, with 11 bases between. The CDR3 region is CASSEYRISGNTIYF. The CDR3 DNA reads TGTGCCAGCAGTGAATACAGGATAAGTGGAAACACCATATATTTT.

This clonotype turned up a few times. V usage is TRBV19 and J usage is TRBJ1-4; 8 positions agree with TRBD1. Germline V gene data show CDR1 as LNHDA and CDR2 as SQIVND (reference sequence). The CDR3 spans 16 residues. Trimming took 4 bases from V and 5 from J; bases not matched to a gene: 9. CDR3 region: CASSTRQGTENEKLFF. The CDR3 nucleotides read TGTGCCAGTAGTACCAGACAGGGGACAGAAAATGAAAAACTGTTTTTT.

In this sample, this clonotype turned up a few times. One base away lies a much larger clone, so this may be a sequencing read error. CDR3 in amino acids: CASSLVAGLVAYEQYF. CDR3 DNA sequence: TGTGCCAGCAGCTTAGTCGCGGGGCTCGTAGCCTACGAGCAGTACTTC. The rearrangement uses TRBV11-2 and TRBJ2-7; D perhaps matches TRBD2 (6 bases). The V and J ends lost 1 base and 2 bases respectively, with 15 bases between them. From germline, CDR1 is SGHAT and CDR2 FQNNGV. The CDR3 covers 16 residues.

This clonotype was found a few times. The J gene is TRBJ2-2, the V gene TRBV5-1; TRBD1 agrees at 11 bases. Germline lookup yields CDR1 SGHRS and CDR2 YFSETQ. This CDR3 has 17 amino acids. The ends lost 4 bases at V and 6 bases at J; junction bases unmatched: 11. The DNA for the CDR3 is TGCGCCAGCAGCATACTCCCGGGACAGGGGGTCCCCGGGGAGCTGTTTTTT. Protein product: CASSILPGQGVPGELFF. Together with reference TRBV5-1 and TRBJ2-2, the CDR3 gives the full variable domain: KAGVTQTPRYLIKTRGQQVTLSCSPISGHRSVSWYQQTPGQGLQFLFEYFSETQRNKGNFPGRFSGRQFSNSRSEMNVSTLELGDSALYLCASSILPGQGVPGELFFGEGSRLTVL.

This chain connects TRBV6-5 to TRBJ2-7, with a tentative D call TRBD1 (5 bases). There are 13 residues in the CDR3. Trimming took off 2 bases at V and 1 base at J, with 6 bases between the two ends. Germline V gives CDR1 MNHEY, CDR2 SVGAGI. CDR3 DNA: TGTGCCAGCAGTTACGACAGATCCTACGAGCAGTACTTC. Amino acid sequence: CASSYDRSYEQYF.

This clonotype was picked up many times. The chain uses TRBV6-1 and TRBJ2-1; TRBD2 matches at 8 bases. CDR1 is MNHNS and CDR2 is SASEGT in the germline V gene. The V and J ends lost 5 bases and 4 bases, in that order; junction bases with no gene match: 4. The CDR3 is 14 residues long. In DNA, the CDR3 is TGTGCCAGCAGTACTAGCGGATATTACAATGAGCAGTTCTTC. It codes for CASSTSGYYNEQFF.

The chain recombines TRBV9 with TRBJ2-1, with no clear D. The CDR3 is 15 residues long. Looked up from germline, CDR1 is SGDLS and CDR2 is YYNGEE. V was clipped by 3 bases and J by 5 bases, with 15 bases between them. This chain's CDR3 is CASSASRRTDNEQFF. CDR3 DNA: TGTGCCAGCAGCGCGTCCCGTCGTACGGACAATGAGCAGTTCTTC.

The V call is TRBV4-2, the J call TRBJ2-7, with D possibly TRBD2 on 5 matching bases. The CDR3 totals 14 residues. V was clipped by 1 base and J by 4 bases, with 11 bases between them. Germline lookup yields CDR1 LGHNA and CDR2 YNFKEQ. The DNA for the CDR3 is TGTGCCAGCAGCCAAGTGTACGGGGTATACGAGCAGTACTTC. Protein product: CASSQVYGVYEQYF.

The rearrangement links TRBV13 to TRBJ2-7, with D perhaps being TRBD1 or TRBD2 (5 bases each). Trimming removed 5 bases at V and 0 bases at J, with 17 bases between. This CDR3 contains 16 residues. CDR1 and CDR2 (germline): PRHDT, FYEKMQ (reference sequence). The CDR3 nucleotides are TGTGCCAGCAGCGGCACCACCGGGACGCACTCCTACGAGCAGTACTTC. It specifies CASSGTTGTHSYEQYF.

The rearrangement joins TRBV10-3 to TRBJ2-7, with D possibly being TRBD1 (6 bases). Per germline, CDR1 ENHRY and CDR2 SYGVKD. The CDR3 length is 13 residues. The V end lost 7 bases, the J end lost 3 bases, and 13 bases lay between the germline ends. CDR3 region: CAITGDTGYEQYF. CDR3 DNA sequence: TGTGCCATCACCGGGGACACCGGCTACGAGCAGTACTTC.